A single sample gave rise to the 16 T cell receptor beta chains below, sequenced in a study of OX40 agonist ivuxolimab in advanced cancers. Profiled with immunoSEQ multiplex PCR; TCRdb holds only in-frame clones, not every one. The sample lists approximately 56,000 clones; less than 90% were seen once. The sample consisted of CD4+ or CD8+ T cells sorted from blood, taken in a trial of the OX40 agonist ivuxolimab. The receptor set was obtained from an adult with an advanced solid tumor such as melanoma, head and neck, liver or kidney cancer.

This rearrangement joins TRBV27 to TRBJ2-7, with D perhaps matching TRBD2 (5 bases). CDR1 and CDR2 (germline): MNHEY, SMNVEV (reference sequence). Trimming took 1 base from V and 0 from J, leaving 7 bases between them. The CDR3 is 14 amino acids. The CDR3 region has the DNA TGTGCCAGCAGTTTATTTGGGAGCTCCTACGAGCAGTACTTC. Residues: CASSLFGSSYEQYF.

CDR3 protein: CASSEMDGLGETQYF. In DNA form, the CDR3 reads TGTGCCAGCAGCGAGATGGACGGACTTGGAGAGACCCAGTACTTC. The J gene is TRBJ2-5, the V gene TRBV6-5; weak D call: TRBD2 (5 bases). V lost 6 bases and J lost 4, with 18 bases in between. Germline values: CDR1 MNHEY, CDR2 SVGAGI. This CDR3 is 15 amino acids long.

The V and J genes are TRBV7-3 and TRBJ2-7; TRBD2 matches 9 bases. The CDR3 has 14 residues. V shed 1 base, J shed 2 bases, and the junction held 0 bases outside the gene matches. Germline V gives CDR1 SGHTA, CDR2 FQGTGA. The CDR3 is CASSLSGGAYEQYF. CDR3 sequence (DNA): TGTGCCAGCAGCTTAAGCGGGGGGGCCTACGAGCAGTACTTC.

This rearrangement joins TRBV10-3 to TRBJ1-1, with D possibly matching TRBD1 (6 bases). The germline V and J ends were trimmed by 6 bases and 2 bases, with 13 bases remaining between them. This CDR3 comprises 14 residues. In germline, CDR1 is ENHRY, CDR2 SYGVKD. The DNA for the CDR3 is TGTGCCATCAGCCTGGACAGCGGAAACACTGAAGCTTTCTTT. As protein: CAISLDSGNTEAFF.

The V call is TRBV2, the J call TRBJ2-1, with D tentatively TRBD2 (6 bases). The CDR3 runs to 12 residues. CDR1 SNHLY and CDR2 FYNNEI come from the germline V gene. Trimming removed 4 bases from V and 10 bases from J, with 11 bases in between. The CDR3: CASSVLSGEQFF. CDR3 sequence (DNA): TGTGCCAGCAGTGTCCTTAGCGGAGAGCAGTTCTTC.

A few counts support this clone. The chain is built from TRBV30 and TRBJ2-5; possibly TRBD1 for D (5 bases). CDR3 size: 17 residues. Trimming pared 1 base from V and 2 bases from J, leaving 20 bases between. CDR1 GTSNPN and CDR2 SVGIG come from the germline V gene (reference sequence). The CDR3 sequence: CAWSDGARHGAQETQYF. In DNA, the CDR3 is TGTGCCTGGAGTGACGGAGCCAGGCATGGGGCGCAAGAGACCCAGTACTTC.

The chain carries TRBV10-3 and TRBJ2-1; maybe TRBD1 (6 bases). Germline CDR1 and CDR2: ENHRY and SYGVKD. Between the trimmed V and J ends, which lost 11 bases and 7 bases, there was a span of 18 bases. This CDR3 has 13 residues. CDR3 amino acids: CAHRDIETNEQFF. CDR3 coding DNA: TGTGCCCACCGGGACATAGAAACTAATGAGCAGTTCTTC.

J is TRBJ1-2 and V is TRBV6-5; D gene unclear. There are 15 residues in the CDR3. Germline CDR1 reads MNHEY; CDR2 reads SVGAGI. Trimming cost V 4 bases and J 3 bases, with 15 bases left between them. The CDR3 is CASSSTAQPHYGYTF. DNA for the CDR3: TGTGCCAGCAGTTCCACGGCACAGCCCCACTATGGCTACACCTTC.

The V gene is TRBV19, the J gene TRBJ2-1; D unresolved. Trimming shortened V by 6 bases and J by 0 bases, and 12 bases separated the two germline ends. The CDR3 consists of 15 residues. Germline CDR1 is LNHDA and CDR2 is SQIVND (reference sequence). The CDR3: CASSTYLSSYNEQFF. The CDR3 DNA is TGTGCCAGTAGCACTTATCTGAGCTCCTACAATGAGCAGTTCTTC.

About this clone itself: Additional DNA sequences in this sample encode the identical CDR3. This sequence joins TRBV4-1 and TRBJ1-5, with D unclear. Between the trimmed V and J ends, which lost 2 bases and 4 bases, there was a span of 12 bases. Germline V gene data show CDR1 as MGHRA and CDR2 as YSYEKL. The CDR3 spans 15 residues. The CDR3 spells CASSQTGLGNQPQHF. CDR3 nucleotides: TGCGCCAGCAGCCAAACCGGCCTTGGGAATCAGCCCCAGCATTTT.

This clone was seen only once. The chain is built from TRBV6-1 and TRBJ1-2; D uncertain. V shed 2 bases and J shed 3 bases, with 10 bases lying between them. The CDR3 sequence is 14 residues long. The germline gives CDR1 MNHNS, CDR2 SASEGT. The CDR3 is CASSEPGSYYGYTF. The CDR3 bases are TGTGCCAGCAGTGAACCCGGCAGTTACTATGGCTACACCTTC.

The table lists this clone with a few counts. This chain connects TRBV13 to TRBJ1-2; D is unresolved. This CDR3 has 9 amino acids. V lost 5 bases, J lost 11 bases, and 6 bases lay in between. Germline assignment: CDR1 PRHDT and CDR2 FYEKMQ (reference sequence). CDR3 bases: TGTGCCAGCAGCCTCAATTACACCTTC. Encoded protein: CASSLNYTF.

The chain combines TRBV30 with TRBJ2-3; the D gene is possibly TRBD1 (6 bases). CDR3 length equals 15 residues. V lost 4 bases, J lost 4 bases, and 18 bases lay in between. Germline V gene data show CDR1 as GTSNPN and CDR2 as SVGIG (reference sequence). DNA for the CDR3: TGTGCCTGGATCACGGGGCAGGGGTACCCAGATACGCAGTATTTT. Translated: CAWITGQGYPDTQYF.

The rearrangement links TRBV6-5 to TRBJ2-1, with D unclear. The CDR3 has 15 residues. Trimming cost V 4 bases and J 0 bases, with 10 bases left between them. The V gene's germline CDR1 is MNHEY and CDR2 SVGAGI. CDR3 sequence: CASSSDQSSYNEQFF. The CDR3 nucleotides are TGTGCCAGCAGTTCGGACCAGAGCTCCTACAATGAGCAGTTCTTC.

Points on this clone: The sample holds other DNA sequences that translate to the same CDR3. The V and J genes are TRBV19 and TRBJ1-1, with unresolved D. Between the trimmed V and J ends, which lost 1 base and 4 bases, there was a span of 1 base. CDR3 length: 11 amino acids. The germline gives CDR1 LNHDA, CDR2 SQIVND (reference sequence). The CDR3, as DNA: TGTGCCAGTAGTATAGGCACTGAAGCTTTCTTT. This gives the protein CASSIGTEAFF.

Turning to this clone: Other DNA sequences in the sample encode the same CDR3. The chain combines TRBV19 with TRBJ2-1, with 8 bases identical to TRBD2. Germline CDR1 LNHDA, CDR2 SQIVND (reference sequence). CDR3 length: 14 amino acids. J was trimmed by 4 bases and V by 7 bases; bases with no gene match: 6. The CDR3 loop reads CASTAGGDYNEQFF. In DNA form, the CDR3 reads TGTGCCAGTACCGCGGGGGGAGATTACAATGAGCAGTTCTTC.